These 11 T cell receptor beta chains originate from one sample sequenced in a study of CD8 T cells in Susac syndrome. Random hexamers were used to reverse transcribe roughly 0.45 to 1 ug of RNA. TCRdb reanalysed the immunoSEQ multiplex PCR reads using MiXCR and keeps one entry per CDR3 protein. The data show about 300,000 distinct CDR3 sequences, 70% to 90% seen once. The sample consisted of CD8+ T cells from PBMCs. These receptors originate from a human donor with multiple sclerosis.

This clonotype was picked up a small number of times. V gene TRBV5-1 combines with J gene TRBJ2-1; the match to TRBD1 covers 9 bases. The CDR3 sequence is 16 residues long. The germline gives CDR1 SGHRS, CDR2 YFSETQ. V lost 2 bases to trimming and J lost 3 bases; unmatched junction nucleotides: 6. CDR3 coding DNA: TGCGCCAGCAGCTTAGCGGACAGGGGAATCTACAATGAGCAGTTCTTC. It translates to CASSLADRGIYNEQFF.

CDR3 residues: CASSFSRNTGELFF. The CDR3 coding sequence is TGTGCCAGCAGTTTTTCGCGGAACACCGGGGAGCTGTTTTTT. The chain uses TRBV27 and TRBJ2-2, with no clear D. The V end lost 3 bases, the J end lost 1 base, and 6 bases lay between the germline ends. Per germline, CDR1 MNHEY and CDR2 SMNVEV (reference sequence). This CDR3 is built from 14 residues.

The gene calls are TRBV11-2 and TRBJ2-1; 12 bases match TRBD2. The CDR3 runs 19 residues. Trimming at V came to 5 bases and at J to 0 bases, leaving 11 bases not matched to a gene. Germline V gene sequence: CDR1 SGHAT, CDR2 FQNNGV. The CDR3 DNA is TGTGCCAGCAGCGACCCCGGAACTAGCGGGAGGCCCTCCTACAATGAGCAGTTCTTC. The encoded protein is CASSDPGTSGRPSYNEQFF.

The V call is TRBV28, the J call TRBJ2-2, with D perhaps being TRBD1 or TRBD2 (5 bases each). Looked up from germline, CDR1 is MDHEN and CDR2 is SYDVKM. Between the trimmed V and J ends, which lost 6 bases and 6 bases, there was a span of 14 bases. The CDR3 totals 14 residues. The CDR3 region is CASSPRGGSGELFF. The CDR3 region has the DNA TGTGCCAGCAGCCCCCGGGGCGGGTCCGGGGAGCTGTTTTTT.

This rearrangement joins TRBV10-3 to TRBJ2-7; D call uncertain. Trimming cost V 1 base and J 4 bases, with 8 bases left between them. The CDR3 spans 13 residues. Germline lookup yields CDR1 ENHRY and CDR2 SYGVKD. In nucleotides, the CDR3 is TGTGCCATCAGTGAGTTAGGGCCTTACGAGCAGTACTTC. Protein: CAISELGPYEQYF.

The chain couples TRBV27 to TRBJ2-5, with 12 positions matching TRBD2. This CDR3 region has 14 residues. V lost 4 bases and J lost 6; bases outside the gene matches: 3. Germline V gene lookup returns CDR1 MNHEY and CDR2 SMNVEV (reference sequence). CDR3 sequence: CASSSGTSGQTQYF. CDR3 coding DNA: TGTGCCAGCAGTTCGGGGACTAGCGGGCAGACCCAGTACTTC.

The genes are TRBV7-9 and TRBJ1-4; a weak D match, TRBD1 (5 bases). The CDR3 is 16 residues long. Deletions cut 1 base from V and 4 bases from J, with 13 bases between. Germline lookup yields CDR1 SEHNR and CDR2 FQNEAQ (reference sequence). CDR3 protein: CASSLGVDSLNEKLFF. The CDR3 DNA follows: TGTGCCAGCAGCTTAGGAGTCGACAGCCTTAATGAAAAACTGTTTTTT.

The count of this clonotype is one. V gene TRBV6-4 combines with J gene TRBJ2-1; the D is unclear. The germline V and J ends were trimmed by 5 bases and 6 bases, with 11 bases remaining between them. CDR1 and CDR2 (germline): MRHNA, SNTAGT. The CDR3 is 13 residues long. In DNA form, the CDR3 reads TGTGCCAGCAGTTCCAGATCTCCCAATGAGCAGTTCTTC. Its translation is CASSSRSPNEQFF.

This chain joins TRBV19 and TRBJ2-5; 9 bases are a match to TRBD1. This CDR3 region has 15 residues. CDR1 LNHDA and CDR2 SQIVND come from the germline V gene (reference sequence). J gave up 5 bases and V 3 bases, and 7 bases lay outside the gene matches. The chain's CDR3 is CASSIRDRVGETQYF. The CDR3 nucleotides are TGTGCCAGTAGTATCCGGGACAGGGTCGGGGAGACCCAGTACTTC. The full variable domain, rest sourced from reference TRBV19 and TRBJ2-5, is DGGITQSPKYLFRKEGQNVTLSCEQNLNHDAMYWYRQDPGQGLRLIYYSQIVNDFQKGDIAEGYSVSREKKESFPLTVTSAQKNPTAFYLCASSIRDRVGETQYFGPGTRLLVL.

The chain carries TRBV19 and TRBJ2-6; the D gene is possibly TRBD1 (5 bases). The V end lost 9 bases, the J end lost 1 base, and 10 bases lay between the germline ends. Germline CDR1 is LNHDA and CDR2 is SQIVND (reference sequence). The CDR3 is 14 amino acids. The CDR3 reads CASFQGSGANVLTF. In DNA form, the CDR3 reads TGTGCCAGCTTTCAGGGATCTGGGGCCAACGTCCTGACTTTC.

The rearrangement uses TRBV7-3 and TRBJ2-2, with D maybe TRBD1 (6 bases). The germline CDR1 and CDR2 sequences are SGHTA and FQGTGA. Trimming took 3 bases from V and 7 from J, leaving 12 bases between them. The CDR3 is 14 amino acids. In DNA form, the CDR3 reads TGTGCCAGCAGCTTGGACAGCATCGGCGGGGAGCTGTTTTTT. Amino acids: CASSLDSIGGELFF.